These 30 T cell receptor beta chains originate from one sample sequenced in a study of blood T cell repertoires in COVID-19. Profiled with immunoSEQ multiplex PCR; TCRdb holds only in-frame clones, not every one. The table records a few hundred thousand clones, roughly 85% of them present only once. The sequencing sample was made of PBMCs or T cells enriched from blood (not recorded which). The receptors here all came from a woman in her forties with acute COVID-19.

This clone was detected a few times. The CDR3 DNA reads as TGTGCCAGCAGCTCAACCAGGGGGACCTACGAGCAGTACTTC. This translates into CASSSTRGTYEQYF. V gene TRBV11-3 combines with J gene TRBJ2-7, with TRBD1 identical over 7 bases. The germline gives CDR1 SGHNT, CDR2 YENEEA. CDR3 length: 14 amino acids. The V segment lost 4 bases and the J segment 2 bases; nucleotides outside the gene matches: 5.

CDR3 sequence: CASSPGTGTDSPLHF. The CDR3 DNA sequence: TGTGCCAGCTCACCAGGGACAGGAACGGATTCACCCCTCCACTTT. The chain joins TRBV18 to TRBJ1-6, with 8 bases lining up with TRBD1. V dropped 2 bases and J dropped 8; count of bases not matched to a gene: 5. The CDR3 has 15 residues. In germline, CDR1 is KGHSH, CDR2 LQKENI.

This rearrangement joins TRBV7-9 to TRBJ2-5, with D possibly matching TRBD2 (7 bases). The CDR3 runs to 15 residues. The germline V gene encodes CDR1 SEHNR and CDR2 FQNEAQ (reference sequence). Trimming pared 5 bases from V and 2 bases from J, leaving 15 bases between. The CDR3 spells CASSPKGGVQETQYF. The CDR3 DNA sequence: TGTGCCAGCAGCCCTAAAGGGGGGGTTCAAGAGACCCAGTACTTC.

V gene TRBV7-8 combines with J gene TRBJ2-7; 7 nucleotides line up with TRBD2. The V segment lost 2 bases and the J segment 5 bases; nucleotides outside the gene matches: 9. The germline V gene has CDR1 SGHVS and CDR2 FQNEAQ. This CDR3 region has 15 residues. The CDR3 spells CASSLYGTNLNEQYF. CDR3 nucleotide sequence: TGTGCCAGCAGCTTATACGGGACTAATCTTAACGAGCAGTACTTC. Drawing the rest from reference TRBV7-8 and TRBJ2-7, the complete variable domain is GAGVSQSPRYKVAKRGQDVALRCDPISGHVSLFWYQQALGQGPEFLTYFQNEAQLDKSGLPSDRFFAERPEGSVSTLKIQRTQQEDSAVYLCASSLYGTNLNEQYFGPGTRLTVT.

The rearrangement links TRBV12-3 or TRBV12-4 to TRBJ2-5; D gene uncertain. The CDR3 is made up of 11 amino acids. Trimming left V 3 bases short and J 4 bases short, with 3 bases between. CDR3 in amino acids: CASSLAETQYF. The CDR3 DNA reads as TGTGCCAGCAGTTTGGCAGAGACCCAGTACTTC.

V gene TRBV28 combines with J gene TRBJ2-1, with D possibly TRBD1 on 6 matching bases. CDR3 size: 13 residues. Germline V gives CDR1 MDHEN, CDR2 SYDVKM. Trimming removed 3 bases from V and 10 bases from J, with 13 bases in between. The CDR3 region is CASSFPGAREQFF. The DNA of the CDR3 is TGTGCCAGCAGTTTCCCAGGGGCCCGCGAGCAGTTCTTC. Full variable domain (outside the CDR3, taken from reference TRBV28 and TRBJ2-1): DVKVTQSSRYLVKRTGEKVFLECVQDMDHENMFWYRQDPGLGLRLIYFSYDVKMKEKGDIPEGYSVSREKKERFSLILESASTNQTSMYLCASSFPGAREQFFGPGTRLTVL.

The V call is TRBV28, the J call TRBJ2-7; possibly TRBD2 for D (5 bases). The CDR3 contains 14 residues. CDR1 and CDR2 (germline): MDHEN, SYDVKM. V lost 5 bases, J lost 4 bases, and 15 bases lay in between. CDR3 loop: CASSRPLAAYEQYF. For the CDR3, the DNA is TGTGCCAGCAGTCGTCCCCTAGCAGCTTACGAGCAGTACTTC.

The V and J genes are TRBV7-9 and TRBJ1-3; 9 positions match TRBD1. V shed 5 bases and J 8 bases; nucleotides not matched to a gene: 10. This CDR3 spans 15 amino acids. Germline CDR1 is SEHNR and CDR2 is FQNEAQ (reference sequence). CDR3 protein: CASSPTGTGIDTIYF. CDR3 DNA: TGTGCCAGCAGCCCCACCGGGACAGGGATTGACACCATATATTTT.

J is TRBJ1-3 and V is TRBV1; the table assigns TRBD1, which was not confirmed against the DNA. TRBV1 is designated a pseudogene. The CDR3 runs 18 residues. CDR3 region: CTSSQDNPDRSSGNTIYF. The CDR3 region has the DNA TGCACCAGCAGCCAAGATAACCCAGACAGAAGCTCTGGAAACACCATATATTTT.

Of note for this clone: Other DNA sequences of this sample code for an identical CDR3. The V gene is TRBV7-6, the J gene TRBJ2-1; TRBD2 agrees at 11 bases. CDR3 length equals 15 residues. The junction had 4 bases not matched to a gene; V was cut back by 5 bases and J by 4 bases. CDR1 and CDR2 (germline): SGHVS, FNYEAQ. The CDR3 region is CASSLGTSGYNEQFF. Written as DNA, the CDR3 is TGTGCCAGCAGCCTAGGGACTAGCGGATACAATGAGCAGTTCTTC.

V and J are TRBV19 and TRBJ1-6; D ambiguous. The CDR3 runs to 13 residues. Germline V gene lookup returns CDR1 LNHDA and CDR2 SQIVND (reference sequence). V lost 3 bases and J 10 bases, leaving 10 bases between the germline ends. CDR3 nucleotides: TGTGCCAGTAGTATTATCGCTAAATCACCCCTCCACTTT. Its translation is CASSIIAKSPLHF.

The CDR3 is CAWSATGGNTGELFF. In nucleotides, the CDR3 is TGTGCCTGGAGTGCGACAGGGGGCAATACGGGGGAGCTGTTTTTT. The rearrangement links TRBV30 to TRBJ2-2, with 10 bases lining up with TRBD1. The junction had 7 bases not matched to a gene; V was cut back by 1 base and J by 8 bases. The CDR3 length is 15 residues. CDR1 is GTSNPN, CDR2 SVGIG, per germline (reference sequence). The full variable domain, its missing parts supplied by reference TRBV30 and TRBJ2-2, is SQTIHQWPATLVQPVGSPLSLECTVEGTSNPNLYWYRQAAGRGLQLLFYSVGIGQISSEVPQNLSASRPQDRQFILSSKKLLLSDSGFYLCAWSATGGNTGELFFGEGSRLTVL.

The chain links TRBV18 to TRBJ2-6; D uncertain. Germline CDR1 is KGHSH and CDR2 is LQKENI. The CDR3 spans 20 residues. V lost 6 bases and J lost 0, with 24 bases in between. CDR3 nucleotides: TGTGCCAGCTCTCGCGATGATAGACTCCTCTTGTCCTCTGGGGCCAACGTCCTGACTTTC. Translation: CASSRDDRLLLSSGANVLTF. The variable domain in full, with the rest retrieved from reference TRBV18 and TRBJ2-6, is NAGVMQNPRHLVRRRGQEARLRCSPMKGHSHVYWYRQLPEEGLKFMVYLQKENIIDESGMPKERFSAEFPKEGPSILRIQQVVRGDSAAYFCASSRDDRLLLSSGANVLTFGAGSRLTVL.

This clone appeared many times. This chain uses TRBV19 with TRBJ2-5, with 8 bases that match TRBD2. CDR3 length: 14 residues. V dropped 7 bases and J dropped 4; count of bases not matched to a gene: 8. Germline V gene lookup returns CDR1 LNHDA and CDR2 SQIVND (reference sequence). CDR3 amino acids: CASKRELGGETQYF. In DNA, the CDR3 is TGTGCCAGTAAGCGGGAGCTAGGGGGAGAGACCCAGTACTTC.

This chain joins TRBV11-2 and TRBJ2-1, with 9 bases identical to TRBD2. In germline, CDR1 is SGHAT, CDR2 FQNNGV. J lost 7 bases, V lost 1 base, and 8 bases had no gene match. CDR3 length equals 16 residues. DNA of the CDR3: TGTGCCAGCAGCTTAGGGCTTAGCGGGAGATGGAATGAGCAGTTCTTC. This codes for CASSLGLSGRWNEQFF.

This chain connects TRBV27 to TRBJ2-7; 9 bases line up with TRBD1. Germline assignment: CDR1 MNHEY and CDR2 SMNVEV (reference sequence). Trimming took 5 bases from V and 3 from J; bases not matched to a gene: 14. The CDR3 spans 17 residues. As DNA, the CDR3 is TGTGCCAGCAGTCCCTACCGAACAGGGGGCGGAATCTACGAGCAGTACTTC. This encodes CASSPYRTGGGIYEQYF.

The J gene is TRBJ2-3, the V gene TRBV18; no firm D call. The CDR3 is made up of 12 amino acids. V dropped 2 bases and J dropped 5 bases, with 5 bases sitting between them. Germline V gene lookup returns CDR1 KGHSH and CDR2 LQKENI. DNA for the CDR3: TGTGCCAGCTCACCAAGCGTAGATACGCAGTATTTT. Its translation: CASSPSVDTQYF.

The chain uses TRBV27 and TRBJ2-2; 9 bases agree with TRBD2. The germline V gene encodes CDR1 MNHEY and CDR2 SMNVEV (reference sequence). V dropped 9 bases and J dropped 8; count of bases not matched to a gene: 10. This CDR3 has 14 amino acids. CDR3 protein: CASPGLAPRGELFF. The CDR3 nucleotides read TGTGCCAGTCCGGGACTAGCCCCTCGGGGGGAGCTGTTTTTT.

The V call is TRBV9, the J call TRBJ2-5; 7 nucleotides line up with TRBD2. The CDR3 contains 15 residues. Germline-derived CDR1 and CDR2 are SGDLS and YYNGEE. V was pared by 0 bases and J by 4 bases, with 6 bases of the junction left unmatched. The CDR3 region has the DNA TGTGCCAGCAGCGTAGTACCGGGGGAGGGAGAGACCCAGTACTTC. This translates into CASSVVPGEGETQYF.

This clone appeared a few times. This chain joins TRBV4-3 and TRBJ2-3; D gene ambiguous. CDR1 is LGHNA, CDR2 YSLEER, per germline. Trimming stripped 0 bases from V and 7 bases from J, with 11 bases between. This CDR3 comprises 14 residues. The CDR3 is CASSQDLSQNTQYF. The CDR3 DNA is TGCGCCAGCAGCCAAGATCTCTCTCAGAATACGCAGTATTTT.

The CDR3 is CATSLLGYGYTF. The CDR3 coding sequence is TGTGCCACCAGTCTGCTCGGGTATGGCTACACCTTC. The genes are TRBV24-1 and TRBJ1-2; D is uncertain. The V gene lost 6 bases and the J gene lost 5 bases, with 9 bases spanning the gap. CDR1 and CDR2 (germline): KGHDR, SFDVKD. This CDR3 has 12 amino acids.

V is TRBV11-1 and J is TRBJ2-2, with 9 bases aligning to TRBD2. In germline, CDR1 is SGHAT, CDR2 FQDESV (reference sequence). This CDR3 has 16 residues. V gave up 4 bases and J gave up 1 base; unmatched junction bases: 4. Written as DNA, the CDR3 is TGTGCCAGCAGCTCCCCTAGCGGGGAGAACACCGGGGAGCTGTTTTTT. Translation gives CASSSPSGENTGELFF.

The CDR3 nucleotides are TGTGCCAGCAGTACCAGCGGGAGGGGCACAGATACGCAGTATTTT. Its protein product is CASSTSGRGTDTQYF. The V call is TRBV2, the J call TRBJ2-3, with 10 positions matching TRBD2. From germline, CDR1 is SNHLY and CDR2 FYNNEI. V was pared by 5 bases and J by 1 base, with 3 bases of the junction left unmatched. The CDR3 contains 15 residues.

The chain has TRBV10-3 and TRBJ1-2, with 11 bases identical to TRBD1. The V segment lost 6 bases and the J segment 7 bases; nucleotides outside the gene matches: 7. Germline V gene sequence: CDR1 ENHRY, CDR2 SYGVKD. The CDR3 is 14 amino acids. The CDR3 sequence: CAIRAPGQGGGYTF. For the CDR3, the DNA is TGTGCCATCAGAGCGCCGGGACAGGGGGGTGGCTACACCTTC.

This clone has a handful of counts. V and J are TRBV7-9 and TRBJ1-1; D is undetermined. The germline V gene encodes CDR1 SEHNR and CDR2 FQNEAQ (reference sequence). Trimming pared 3 bases from V and 0 bases from J, leaving 5 bases between. This CDR3 is 13 amino acids long. This CDR3 is CASSFYLNTEAFF. CDR3 DNA sequence: TGTGCCAGCAGCTTTTATCTGAACACTGAAGCTTTCTTT. Complete variable domain (other parts from reference TRBV7-9 and TRBJ1-1): DTGVSQNPRHKITKRGQNVTFRCDPISEHNRLYWYRQTLGQGPEFLTYFQNEAQLEKSRLLSDRFSAERPKGSFSTLEIQRTEQGDSAMYLCASSFYLNTEAFFGQGTRLTVV.

In this sample, this clone turned up once. The V gene is TRBV11-2, the J gene TRBJ2-2; unclear D gene. From germline, CDR1 is SGHAT and CDR2 FQNNGV. The CDR3 covers 13 residues. Trimming cost V 3 bases and J 6 bases, with 8 bases left between them. CDR3 protein: CASSFPGAGELFF. CDR3 sequence (DNA): TGTGCCAGCAGCTTCCCAGGCGCCGGGGAGCTGTTTTTT.

The chain couples TRBV28 to TRBJ1-5; D gene uncertain. Germline V gene data show CDR1 as MDHEN and CDR2 as SYDVKM. The V and J ends lost 5 bases and 2 bases respectively, with 10 bases between them. The CDR3 is made up of 14 amino acids. The CDR3 protein is CASSPDQGNQPQHF. In nucleotides, the CDR3 is TGTGCCAGCAGTCCAGATCAGGGCAATCAGCCCCAGCATTTT.

The chain recombines TRBV2 with TRBJ1-1, with 7 bases matching TRBD1. Germline CDR1 SNHLY, CDR2 FYNNEI. This CDR3 contains 14 residues. V lost 4 bases to trimming and J lost 4 bases; unmatched junction nucleotides: 6. The CDR3 loop is CASSATGTSTEAFF. The CDR3 coding sequence is TGTGCCAGCAGTGCGACAGGGACCAGCACTGAAGCTTTCTTT.

CDR3: CASSQLYEQYF. In nucleotides, the CDR3 is TGTGCCAGCAGCCAACTCTACGAGCAGTACTTC. The chain combines TRBV7-9 with TRBJ2-7; D gene unclear. Trimming stripped 5 bases from V and 3 bases from J, with 5 bases between. The germline V gene encodes CDR1 SEHNR and CDR2 FQNEAQ (reference sequence). The CDR3 is made up of 11 amino acids. The variable domain in full, completed from reference TRBV7-9 and TRBJ2-7, reads DTGVSQNPRHKITKRGQNVTFRCDPISEHNRLYWYRQTLGQGPEFLTYFQNEAQLEKSRLLSDRFSAERPKGSFSTLEIQRTEQGDSAMYLCASSQLYEQYFGPGTRLTVT.

The rearrangement uses TRBV11-3 and TRBJ2-3; D perhaps matches TRBD1 (5 bases). Germline assignment: CDR1 SGHNT and CDR2 YENEEA. The V end was cut by 0 bases, the J end by 6 bases, with 13 bases between. The CDR3 runs to 15 residues. The CDR3 bases are TGTGCCAGCAGCTTAGAACAGGTGGTTAAGGATACGCAGTATTTT. Its translation is CASSLEQVVKDTQYF.